This T cell receptor beta chain was recorded in a study of regulatory T cells in long-lasting Graves disease. Time point denoted: newly diagnosed GD, antithyroid drugs for less than 3 months. Extracted PBMC RNA gave rise to the TCR library. In germline, CDR1 is LGHDT, CDR2 YNNKEL (reference sequence). Trimming left V 1 base short and J 10 bases short, with 11 bases between. The CDR3 runs 14 residues. Arm-PCR of CDR3 regions with iRepertoire HTBI primers generated TCR beta libraries. TCRdb processed the multiplex PCR reads anew with MiXCR; each CDR3 protein has one entry. In the table there are roughly 530,000 distinct CDR3 sequences, roughly 15% of which are singletons. Study results and limitations: Persistent Graves' disease cases displayed lower TCR diversity than newly diagnosed ones. Analysis covered peripheral blood alone, not thyroid tissue.

At least ten counts were recorded for this clonotype. Its target is not known. The sample was also linked to a second study, of T cells in Graves' hyperthyroidism and ophthalmopathy.

The sequence derives from a woman aged 35-65 years with Graves disease. Material: peripheral blood mononuclear cells (PBMCs), obtained at new diagnosis, from a patient treated with antithyroid drugs. The chain links TRBV3-1 to TRBJ1-6, with D tentatively TRBD1 (5 bases). The CDR3 DNA reads TGTGCCAGCAGCCAAGTCGAGGGGCGATCACCCCTCCACTTT. Its translation: CASSQVEGRSPLHF.